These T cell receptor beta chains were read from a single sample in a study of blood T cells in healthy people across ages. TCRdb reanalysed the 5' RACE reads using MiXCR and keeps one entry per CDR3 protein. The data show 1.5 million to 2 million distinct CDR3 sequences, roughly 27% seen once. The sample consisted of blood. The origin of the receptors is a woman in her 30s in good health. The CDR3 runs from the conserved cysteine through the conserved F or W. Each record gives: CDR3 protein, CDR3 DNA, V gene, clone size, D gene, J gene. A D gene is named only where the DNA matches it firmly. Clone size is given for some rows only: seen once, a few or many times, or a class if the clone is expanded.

CDR3: CAGSFQGPDTEAFF; DNA: TGTGCCGGCAGTTTTCAGGGGCCAGACACTGAAGCTTTCTTT; V: TRBV12-3/TRBV12-4; size: .; D: .; J: TRBJ1-1
CDR3: CASSFPGRGLTYEQYF; DNA: TGTGCCAGCAGTTTTCCAGGGCGTGGTCTCACCTACGAGCAGTACTTC; V: TRBV28; size: few; D: .; J: TRBJ2-7
CDR3: CASSSIQGAKSGYTF; DNA: TGTGCCAGCAGCTCGATCCAGGGGGCGAAGTCGGGCTACACCTTC; V: TRBV7-6; size: few; D: TRBD1; J: TRBJ1-2
CDR3: CASRSSNTEAFF; DNA: TGTGCCAGCAGGTCGAGCAACACTGAAGCTTTCTTT; V: TRBV12-3/TRBV12-4; size: many; D: .; J: TRBJ1-1
CDR3: CASSDRTGGRDEQYF; DNA: TGTGCCAGCAGTGATAGGACAGGGGGACGCGACGAGCAGTACTTC; V: TRBV2; size: .; D: TRBD1; J: TRBJ2-7
CDR3: CASSLYSGTSGSYEQYF; DNA: TGTGCCAGCAGTTTGTATTCGGGGACTAGCGGGAGCTACGAGCAGTACTTC; V: TRBV27; size: few; D: TRBD2; J: TRBJ2-7
CDR3: CASRPMEGSYEQYF; DNA: TGCGCCAGCAGACCGATGGAGGGGTCATACGAGCAGTACTTC; V: TRBV5-1; size: many; D: .; J: TRBJ2-7
CDR3: CSAPREGSYNEQFF; DNA: TGCAGTGCCCCCCGGGAGGGCTCCTACAATGAGCAGTTCTTC; V: TRBV20-1; size: many; D: TRBD2; J: TRBJ2-1
CDR3: CASSLGNEQFF; DNA: TGCGCCAGCAGCTTGGGGAATGAGCAGTTCTTC; V: TRBV5-1; size: many; D: .; J: TRBJ2-1
CDR3: CASSYDAAGNGYTF; DNA: TGTGCCAGCAGTTACGATGCGGCAGGGAATGGCTACACCTTC; V: TRBV6-2/TRBV6-3; size: .; D: .; J: TRBJ1-2
CDR3: CASSLERPYNEQYF; DNA: TGCGCCAGCAGCTTGGAACGGCCCTACAATGAGCAGTACTTC; V: TRBV5-1; size: .; D: .; J: TRBJ2-5
CDR3: CASSASGGAGADTQYF; DNA: TGTGCCAGCAGCGCCTCAGGGGGCGCAGGGGCAGATACGCAGTATTTT; V: TRBV5-4; size: .; D: TRBD1; J: TRBJ2-3
CDR3: CAGIAGVGASPNEQFF; DNA: TGTGCCGGCATTGCGGGTGTAGGGGCCTCACCCAATGAGCAGTTCTTC; V: TRBV9; size: .; D: .; J: TRBJ2-1
CDR3: CSYGDTSDCGYTF; DNA: TGCAGCTATGGAGACACTTCGGACTGTGGCTACACCTTC; V: TRBV29-1; size: .; D: .; J: TRBJ1-2
CDR3: CASSSSKVGLAGAQGWNTGELFF; DNA: TGTGCCAGCAGCTCCTCAAAAGTAGGACTAGCGGGAGCACAGGGTTGGAACACCGGGGAGCTGTTTTTT; V: TRBV11-2; size: .; D: TRBD2; J: TRBJ2-2
CDR3: CASSPQGTALNYGYTF; DNA: TGTGCCAGCAGCCCCCAGGGAACCGCACTTAACTATGGCTACACCTTC; V: TRBV7-8; size: .; D: .; J: TRBJ1-2
CDR3: CSVETRDKNIQYF; DNA: TGCAGCGTTGAAACCAGGGACAAAAACATTCAGTACTTC; V: TRBV29-1; size: many; D: .; J: TRBJ2-4
CDR3: CVSSPGDRGRGTQYF; DNA: TGTGTCAGCAGCCCAGGGGACAGGGGGCGGGGGACCCAGTACTTC; V: TRBV7-9; size: .; D: TRBD1; J: TRBJ2-5
CDR3: CASSQGGLWNEQFF; DNA: TGCGCCAGCAGCCAAGGTGGCCTATGGAATGAGCAGTTCTTC; V: TRBV4-1; size: .; D: .; J: TRBJ2-1
CDR3: CAISAVPASRKRGETQYF; DNA: TGTGCCATCAGTGCTGTGCCGGCTAGCAGAAAACGGGGAGAGACCCAGTACTTC; V: TRBV10-3; size: .; D: .; J: TRBJ2-5
CDR3: CAISTRQGNYEQYF; DNA: TGTGCCATCAGTACAAGACAGGGGAACTACGAGCAGTACTTC; V: TRBV10-3; size: few; D: TRBD1; J: TRBJ2-7
CDR3: CASSIQYYNEQFF; DNA: TGTGCCAGCAGTATCCAATACTACAATGAGCAGTTCTTC; V: TRBV27; size: few; D: .; J: TRBJ2-1
CDR3: CASSPGLAGRTYNEQFF; DNA: TGCGCCAGCAGCCCAGGACTAGCGGGACGAACATACAATGAGCAGTTCTTC; V: TRBV4-1; size: .; D: TRBD2; J: TRBJ2-1
CDR3: CSVEGQEDEKLFF; DNA: TGCAGCGTTGAAGGACAGGAAGATGAAAAACTGTTTTTT; V: TRBV29-1; size: .; D: .; J: TRBJ1-4
CDR3: CSVGVHAREQFF; DNA: TGCAGCGTTGGGGTCCACGCGCGTGAGCAGTTCTTC; V: TRBV29-1; size: .; D: .; J: TRBJ2-1
CDR3: CASSLSLAGRNSPLHF; DNA: TGCGCCAGCAGCTTATCACTCGCAGGGAGGAATTCACCCCTCCACTTT; V: TRBV5-1; size: .; D: .; J: TRBJ1-6
CDR3: CASSPSVNPHYEQYF; DNA: TGTGCCAGCTCCCCTAGCGTCAACCCCCACTACGAGCAGTACTTC; V: TRBV5-6; size: .; D: .; J: TRBJ2-7
CDR3: CASNTDRALEKLFF; DNA: TGTGCCAGCAACACCGACAGGGCCCTTGAAAAACTGTTTTTT; V: TRBV12-3/TRBV12-4; size: few; D: TRBD1; J: TRBJ1-4
CDR3: CASSTLEVSSYNEQFF; DNA: TGTGCCAGCAGCACCCTGGAGGTCTCTTCCTACAATGAGCAGTTCTTC; V: TRBV7-8; size: few; D: .; J: TRBJ2-1
CDR3: CASNILTEETQYF; DNA: TGTGCCAGCAACATCCTCACGGAAGAGACCCAGTACTTC; V: TRBV28; size: .; D: .; J: TRBJ2-5
CDR3: CASSTSGNYNEQFF; DNA: TGTGCCAGCAGCACTAGCGGGAACTACAATGAGCAGTTCTTC; V: TRBV7-2; size: many; D: TRBD2; J: TRBJ2-1
CDR3: CASSLGLNQPQHF; DNA: TGTGCCAGCAGCTTAGGGCTTAATCAGCCCCAGCATTTT; V: TRBV7-9; size: many; D: .; J: TRBJ1-5
CDR3: CATLRAGGYEQYF; DNA: TGTGCCACTCTTCGGGCAGGCGGCTACGAGCAGTACTTC; V: TRBV5-4; size: .; D: .; J: TRBJ2-7
CDR3: CASSRLLVDPEQYF; DNA: TGTGCCAGCAGTCGTTTGCTGGTTGACCCCGAGCAGTACTTC; V: TRBV12-3/TRBV12-4; size: many; D: .; J: TRBJ2-7
CDR3: CASSYQAGSEKLFF; DNA: TGTGCCAGCAGTTATCAGGCAGGGAGTGAAAAACTGTTTTTT; V: TRBV6-6; size: few; D: .; J: TRBJ1-4
CDR3: CSASQRQGRADTQYF; DNA: TGCAGTGCTAGTCAACGGCAGGGCAGGGCAGATACGCAGTATTTT; V: TRBV20-1; size: few; D: .; J: TRBJ2-3
CDR3: CASSPTSRRSATYEQYF; DNA: TGTGCCAGCAGCCCAACCTCAAGGCGCAGTGCTACCTACGAGCAGTACTTC; V: TRBV5-5; size: many; D: .; J: TRBJ2-7
CDR3: CASSVDGRDEKLFF; DNA: TGTGCCAGCAGCGTAGACGGAAGGGATGAAAAACTGTTTTTT; V: TRBV9; size: .; D: .; J: TRBJ1-4
CDR3: CASNLAGNIQYF; DNA: TGCGCCAGCAACTTGGCGGGGAACATTCAGTACTTC; V: TRBV5-1; size: once; D: .; J: TRBJ2-4
CDR3: CSAIRLGAGGPKEQFF; DNA: TGCAGTGCTATCAGGTTAGGGGCGGGAGGGCCGAAGGAGCAGTTCTTC; V: TRBV20-1; size: .; D: TRBD2; J: TRBJ2-1
CDR3: CASSERTSTGGDTQYF; DNA: TGTGCCAGCAGTGAAAGAACTAGCACCGGCGGAGATACGCAGTATTTT; V: TRBV6-1; size: few; D: .; J: TRBJ2-3
CDR3: CASSFGFREQYF; DNA: TGTGCCAGCAGCTTTGGGTTCCGGGAGCAGTACTTC; V: TRBV5-6; size: many; D: .; J: TRBJ2-7
CDR3: CASSVSGGRNEAFF; DNA: TGTGCCAGCAGCGTAAGCGGCGGGAGAAATGAAGCTTTCTTT; V: TRBV9; size: once; D: .; J: TRBJ1-1
CDR3: CASSLIEPNTEAFF; DNA: TGTGCCAGCAGCTTAATAGAACCCAACACTGAAGCTTTCTTT; V: TRBV7-9; size: few; D: .; J: TRBJ1-1
CDR3: CASSPRVLAGENEQFF; DNA: TGTGCCAGCAGCCCTAGGGTCCTAGCGGGGGAGAATGAGCAGTTCTTC; V: TRBV7-2; size: few; D: TRBD2; J: TRBJ2-1
CDR3: CASSLAAGSHNEQFF; DNA: TGCGCCAGCAGCTTGGCTGCGGGGAGTCACAATGAGCAGTTCTTC; V: TRBV5-1; size: .; D: .; J: TRBJ2-1
CDR3: CASSSPGLYREQFF; DNA: TGTGCCAGCAGTAGCCCGGGACTATATAGGGAGCAGTTCTTC; V: TRBV6-5; size: .; D: TRBD2; J: TRBJ2-1